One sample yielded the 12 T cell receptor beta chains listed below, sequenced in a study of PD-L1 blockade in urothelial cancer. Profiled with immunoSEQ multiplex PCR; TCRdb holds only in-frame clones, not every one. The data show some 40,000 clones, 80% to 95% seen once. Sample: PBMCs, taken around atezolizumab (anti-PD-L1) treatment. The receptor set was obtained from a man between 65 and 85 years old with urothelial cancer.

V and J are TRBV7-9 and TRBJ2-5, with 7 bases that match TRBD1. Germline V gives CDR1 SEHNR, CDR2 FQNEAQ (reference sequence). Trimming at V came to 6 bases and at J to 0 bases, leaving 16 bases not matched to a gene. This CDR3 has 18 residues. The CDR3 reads CASSSTNRGAAYQETQYF. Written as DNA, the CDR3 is TGTGCCAGCAGTAGTACTAACAGGGGAGCGGCCTACCAAGAGACCCAGTACTTC.

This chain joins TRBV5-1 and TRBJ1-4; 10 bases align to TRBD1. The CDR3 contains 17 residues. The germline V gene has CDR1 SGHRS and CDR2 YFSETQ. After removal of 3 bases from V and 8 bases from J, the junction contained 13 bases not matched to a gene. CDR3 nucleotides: TGCGCCAGCAGCTCTCTAGGGGGACAGGGGTTTGACGAAAAACTGTTTTTT. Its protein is CASSSLGGQGFDEKLFF.

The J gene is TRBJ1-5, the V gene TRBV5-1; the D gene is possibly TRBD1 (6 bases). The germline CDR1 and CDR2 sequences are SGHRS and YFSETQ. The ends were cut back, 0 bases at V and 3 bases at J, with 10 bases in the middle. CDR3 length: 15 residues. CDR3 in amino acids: CASSLGGQANQPQHF. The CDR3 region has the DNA TGCGCCAGCAGCTTGGGGGGGCAGGCCAATCAGCCCCAGCATTTT.

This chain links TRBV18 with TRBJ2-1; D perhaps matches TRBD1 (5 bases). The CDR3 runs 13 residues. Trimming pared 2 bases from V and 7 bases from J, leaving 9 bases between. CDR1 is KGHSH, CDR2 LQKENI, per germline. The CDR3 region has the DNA TGTGCCAGCTCACCAGGGGCAGGGAATGAGCAGTTCTTC. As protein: CASSPGAGNEQFF.

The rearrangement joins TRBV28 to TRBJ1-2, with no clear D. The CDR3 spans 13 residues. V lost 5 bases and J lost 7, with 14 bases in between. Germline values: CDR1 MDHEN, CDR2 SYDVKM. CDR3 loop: CASSQVNLIGYTF. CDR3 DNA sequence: TGTGCCAGCAGTCAGGTCAACCTGATTGGCTACACCTTC.

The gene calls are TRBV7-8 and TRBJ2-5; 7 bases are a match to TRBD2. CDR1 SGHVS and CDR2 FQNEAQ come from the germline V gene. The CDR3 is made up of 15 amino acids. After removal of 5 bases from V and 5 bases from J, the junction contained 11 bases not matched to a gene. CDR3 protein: CASSRKVLGGETQYF. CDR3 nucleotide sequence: TGTGCCAGCAGCCGAAAAGTTCTGGGGGGGGAGACCCAGTACTTC.

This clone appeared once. CDR3 loop: CASSLQGSYGYTF. The CDR3 DNA is TGTGCCAGCAGCTTACAGGGGTCCTATGGCTACACCTTC. This rearrangement joins TRBV7-8 to TRBJ1-2; a possible D gene is TRBD1 (6 bases). V was cut by 2 bases and J by 4 bases, with 8 bases left in between. The CDR3 contains 13 residues. Germline V lookup: CDR1 SGHVS, CDR2 FQNEAQ.

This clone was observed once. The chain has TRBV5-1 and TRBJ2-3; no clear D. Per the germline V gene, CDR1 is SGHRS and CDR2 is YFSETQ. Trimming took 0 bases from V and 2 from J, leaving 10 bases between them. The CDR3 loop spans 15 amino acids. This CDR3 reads CASSLEARSTDTQYF. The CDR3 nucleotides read TGCGCCAGCAGCTTGGAGGCGCGGTCCACAGATACGCAGTATTTT.

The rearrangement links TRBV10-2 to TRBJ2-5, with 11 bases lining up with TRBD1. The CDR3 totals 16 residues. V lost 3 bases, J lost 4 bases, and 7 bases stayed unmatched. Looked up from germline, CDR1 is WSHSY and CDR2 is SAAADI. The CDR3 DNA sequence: TGCGCCAGCAGTGACGTCTGGGACAGGGGGTCAGAGACCCAGTACTTC. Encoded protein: CASSDVWDRGSETQYF.

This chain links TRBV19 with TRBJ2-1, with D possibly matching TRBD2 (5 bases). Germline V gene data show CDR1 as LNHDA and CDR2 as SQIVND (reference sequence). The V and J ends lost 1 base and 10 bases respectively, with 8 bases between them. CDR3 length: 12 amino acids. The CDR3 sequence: CASSIGRGEQFF. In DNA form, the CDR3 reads TGTGCCAGTAGTATAGGTCGGGGAGAGCAGTTCTTC.

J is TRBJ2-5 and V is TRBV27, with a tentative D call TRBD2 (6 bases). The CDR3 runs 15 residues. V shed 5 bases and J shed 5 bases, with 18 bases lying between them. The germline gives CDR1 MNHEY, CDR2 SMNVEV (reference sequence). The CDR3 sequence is CASSDPQGLRETQYF. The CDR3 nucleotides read TGTGCCAGCAGTGACCCCCAGGGACTCAGGGAGACCCAGTACTTC.

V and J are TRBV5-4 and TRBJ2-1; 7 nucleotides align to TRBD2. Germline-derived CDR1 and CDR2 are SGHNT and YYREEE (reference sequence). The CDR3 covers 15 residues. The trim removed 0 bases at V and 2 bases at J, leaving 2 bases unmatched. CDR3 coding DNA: TGTGCCAGCAGCTTGGGCGGGGGTACCTACAATGAGCAGTTCTTC. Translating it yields CASSLGGGTYNEQFF.